This TCR beta chain was retrieved from a study of human T cells and chemical hapten exposure. On the study more broadly: Patches with 0.01% DPC went on the upper back, and the tests were read at 6 days. The patient population, which was mostly female, had alopecia areata, totalis or universalis. Overall study results and limits: Alopecia was present in the donors, so their immune response may differ from healthy people's.

In regard to this clonotype: The antigen is unknown.

Time point of the sample: patch test 2, 6 weeks after DPC sensitization. The treatment: therapeutic diphenylcyclopropenone sensitization with weekly scalp DPC. The library put unique molecular identifiers onto individual cDNA molecules. TCRdb passed the RACE reads through MiXCR, listing each CDR3 protein once. The sample gives about 82,000 distinct CDR3 sequences, approximately 6.6% of which show up once; 1% to 1.5% is in the top ten. CDR3 length: 12 amino acids. Germline V gene sequence: CDR1 SQVTM, CDR2 ANQGSEA. Trimming pared 5 bases from V and 3 bases from J, leaving 8 bases between. The rearrangement links TRBV29-1 to TRBJ1-5; D gene uncertain. Material: whole blood, obtained in connection with sensitization to the hapten diphenylcyclopropenone (DPC). The TCR originated in a woman in her 30s with alopecia areata. Some clones in this sample may be carry-over from other donors' samples. In DNA form, the CDR3 reads TGCAGCGTTCTGGCCGACAATCAGCCCCAGCATTTT. Its protein product is CSVLADNQPQHF.